The clone carrying this T cell receptor beta chain was counted only a few times. Its target is not known. CDR3 length: 14 residues. Germline-derived CDR1 and CDR2 are MNHNS and SASEGT. V lost 6 bases and J lost 7; bases outside the gene matches: 7. These data come from a study of tumour-infiltrating T cells in Burkitt lymphoma. Only in-frame clones appear in the TCRdb table, and some are missing; sequencing was by immunoSEQ multiplex PCR. Of more than 2,000 clones in the sample, about 15% were seen once. General observations from the study: Several public clonotypes recurred in numerous Burkitt lymphoma patients.

The source is a human donor with Burkitt lymphoma. The chain combines TRBV6-1 with TRBJ1-2; TRBD1 agrees at 11 bases. Sequencing was performed on tumor tissue. The DNA of the CDR3 is TGTGCCAGCAGGGCCGGGGGGACAGGGGGTGGCTACACCTTC. Protein: CASRAGGTGGGYTF.